This T cell receptor (beta chain) was identified in a study of blood T cell repertoires in COVID-19. V was pared by 5 bases and J by 5 bases, with 10 bases of the junction left unmatched. Germline V CDR1 and CDR2: ENHRY, SYGVKD. The CDR3 is made up of 16 amino acids. Data came from immunoSEQ multiplex PCR; TCRdb stores just in-frame clones and leaves some out. The sample has around 340,000 clones, approximately 86% seen once. The material sequenced was peripheral blood. V is TRBV10-3 and J is TRBJ2-2; 8 bases line up with TRBD1. This clonotype was sampled from a woman aged 55-70 years with COVID-19, enrolled during active disease. The CDR3 coding sequence is TGTGCCATCAGTAGCCCCGGGACAGGAGTGACCGGGGAGCTGTTTTTT. It specifies CAISSPGTGVTGELFF.